Reported below is one TCR beta chain. No cognate antigen has been identified for it. No much larger clonotype is one base removed from it; base qualities were not supplied. Trimming costs V 10 bases and J 2 bases, and their ends lie 11 bases apart. The CDR3 runs 12 residues from the cysteine to the phenylalanine. Solely the CDR3 DNA is kept, with 36 bases framed from the first base. CDR1 and CDR2 are read off the germline V gene as MNHNS and SASEGT. Moderately to severely active disease, a Clinical Activity Score of at least 3, a NOSPECS grade of at least 4, and a duration under 3 months were present in ophthalmopathy patients. Patients with uncontrolled infections, other autoimmune diseases, pregnancy or lactation were excluded. Diagnoses were established on the basis of clinical symptoms, serum thyroxine and TRAb, thyroid ultrasound, and orbital computed tomography. PBMCs were separated from 7.5 to 10 ml of fresh peripheral blood using Ficoll-Paque density gradient centrifugation. Trizol reagent was used to extract total RNA, and RNA quality was then checked on an Agilent 2100 Bioanalyzer.

This entry belongs to a study of T cells in Graves' hyperthyroidism and ophthalmopathy (dated by TCRdb to the late 2010s). A note on the overall study: Peripheral blood samples were taken at the time of initial diagnosis, prior to any treatment. TCR Vbeta CDR3 sequencing of approximately 140 peripheral blood samples (about 45 ophthalmopathy, roughly 74 hyperthyroidism and approximately 17 progressor patients) is reported in the paper. In addition, the study compared T-cell repertoires in thyroid tissue and in blood from over 5 Graves' hyperthyroidism patients. To identify TCR V-J signatures that set the groups apart, the researchers used a discovery cohort of approximately 98 patients, made up of 40 to 45 with Graves' ophthalmopathy and 57 with stable Graves' hyperthyroidism. After blood sampling, hyperthyroidism patients were treated with methimazole at a starting dose of 30 mg daily, and ophthalmopathy patients were treated with high-dose intravenous methylprednisolone. The 100 discovery patients were divided at random into training and test sets in a 7:3 ratio. An independent validation cohort of around 20 hyperthyroidism patients and 17 patients who later progressed to ophthalmopathy tested prospective prediction of ophthalmopathy.

What the authors observed across the whole study: During validation, the model predicted progression to ophthalmopathy a median of roughly 7.1 months ahead of onset, with around 71% sensitivity and around 72% specificity. Ophthalmopathy was separated from stable hyperthyroidism by a 13 V-J signature model, with around 90% sensitivity and approximately 84% specificity obtained in cross-validation and 80%/75% obtained in testing. No statistical method was used to set the sample size in advance, and investigators knew the group allocation. Blood samples also contained most of the expanded thyroid clonotypes (frequency above 0.001), which suggests that blood repertoires may reflect thyroid immune responses.

The TCR beta CDR3 regions were amplified from the RNA transcripts. For the first round of RT-PCR on the TCR CDR3, the HTBI primer set was used together with the Qiagen OneStep RT-PCR kit. A second multiplex PCR round built the libraries, followed by size selection and purification. Libraries were sequenced paired-end with 100 bp reads on an Illumina HiSeq2000. The authors' pipeline ran thus. Raw data were processed with SOAPnuke, discarding reads with adapters, uncalled bases, mean Phred below 15, or no exact constant-primer or identifier match. High-quality paired reads were merged with COPE v1.2.5, and unique nucleotide sequences were defined as clonotypes. Clonotypes were aligned to IMGT TRBV, TRBD and TRBJ reference segments using MiTCR v1.1. Only V-J combinations with frequency above 0.0001, covering 98% to 99.2% of repertoires, were analysed. A TCS score was defined as the ratio of F50 (clonal expansion) to E x V (chaos), with BLOSUM62-based TCRdist applied between CDR3 peptides within each V-J. Welch's t-statistics and random forest reduced roughly 530 V-J features to 13, which were used in a naive Bayes classifier (R e1071). TCRdb reprocessing: public reads trimmed at Q25 with fastp, clones called with MiXCR, in-frame beta chains kept. Duplicate CDR3 protein sequences are folded into a single record with the most common DNA and genes. The V and J calls follow TCRdb's processing rather than the paper's. The sample table shows more than 350,000 distinct CDR3 sequences, and 12% to 15% are seen once. The ten largest clonotypes hold about 21% of the sample.

The TCR was taken from a woman in her sixties or seventies with Graves' ophthalmopathy. Here the chain combines TRBV6-1 and TRBJ2-5; there is no confident call for the D gene. The sequencing sample was made of blood. The nucleotide sequence is TGTGCCACCCTGACAAGACAAGAGACCCAGTACTTC. Translation gives CATLTRQETQYF.